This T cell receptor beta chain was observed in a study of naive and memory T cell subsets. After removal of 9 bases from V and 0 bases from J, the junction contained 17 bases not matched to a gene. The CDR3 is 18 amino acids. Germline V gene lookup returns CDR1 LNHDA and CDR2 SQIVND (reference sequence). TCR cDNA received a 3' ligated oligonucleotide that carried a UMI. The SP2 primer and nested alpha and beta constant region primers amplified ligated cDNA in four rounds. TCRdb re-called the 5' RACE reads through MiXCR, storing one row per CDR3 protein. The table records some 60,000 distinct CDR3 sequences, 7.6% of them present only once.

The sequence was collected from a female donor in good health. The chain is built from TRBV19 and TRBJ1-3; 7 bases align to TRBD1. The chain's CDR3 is CASSRDRSSTSSGNTIYF. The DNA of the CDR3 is TGTGCCAGCAGTCGGGACAGATCCTCTACGAGCTCTGGAAACACCATATATTTT.